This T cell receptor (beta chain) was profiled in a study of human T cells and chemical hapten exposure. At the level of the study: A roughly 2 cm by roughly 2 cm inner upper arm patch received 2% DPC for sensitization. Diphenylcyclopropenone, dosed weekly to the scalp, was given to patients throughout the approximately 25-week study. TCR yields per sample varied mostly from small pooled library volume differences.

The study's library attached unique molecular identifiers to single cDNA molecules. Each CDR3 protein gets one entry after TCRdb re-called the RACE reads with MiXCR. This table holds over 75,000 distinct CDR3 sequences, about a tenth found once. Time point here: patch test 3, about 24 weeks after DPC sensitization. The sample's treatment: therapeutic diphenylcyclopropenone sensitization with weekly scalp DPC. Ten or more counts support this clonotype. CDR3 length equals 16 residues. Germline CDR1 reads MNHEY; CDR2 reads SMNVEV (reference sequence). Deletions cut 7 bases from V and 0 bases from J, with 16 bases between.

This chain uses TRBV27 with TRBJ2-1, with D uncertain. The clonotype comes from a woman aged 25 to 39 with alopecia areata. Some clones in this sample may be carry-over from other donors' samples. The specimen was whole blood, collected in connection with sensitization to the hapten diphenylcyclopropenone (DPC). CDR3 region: CASTTSRLSSYNEQFF. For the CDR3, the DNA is TGTGCCAGCACCACGAGCCGACTGAGCTCCTACAATGAGCAGTTCTTC.